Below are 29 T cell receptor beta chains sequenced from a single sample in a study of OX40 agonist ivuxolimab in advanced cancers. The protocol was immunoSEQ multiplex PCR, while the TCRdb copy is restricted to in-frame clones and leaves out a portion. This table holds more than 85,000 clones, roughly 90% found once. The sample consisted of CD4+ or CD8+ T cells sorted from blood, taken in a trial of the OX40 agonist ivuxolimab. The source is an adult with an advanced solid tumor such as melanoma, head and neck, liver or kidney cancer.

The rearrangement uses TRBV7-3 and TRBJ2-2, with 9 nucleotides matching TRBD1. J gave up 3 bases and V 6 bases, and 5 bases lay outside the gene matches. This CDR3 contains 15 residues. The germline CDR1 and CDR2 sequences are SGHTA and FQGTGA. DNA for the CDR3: TGTGCCAGCAGTTCAACAGGGGGCTACACCGGGGAGCTGTTTTTT. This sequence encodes CASSSTGGYTGELFF.

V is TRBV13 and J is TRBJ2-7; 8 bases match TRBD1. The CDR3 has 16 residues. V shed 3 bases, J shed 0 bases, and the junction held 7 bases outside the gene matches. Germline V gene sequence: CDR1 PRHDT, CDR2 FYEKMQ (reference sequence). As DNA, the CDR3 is TGTGCCAGCAGCTTCGCAGGGGACAGGCACTCCTACGAGCAGTACTTC. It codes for CASSFAGDRHSYEQYF.

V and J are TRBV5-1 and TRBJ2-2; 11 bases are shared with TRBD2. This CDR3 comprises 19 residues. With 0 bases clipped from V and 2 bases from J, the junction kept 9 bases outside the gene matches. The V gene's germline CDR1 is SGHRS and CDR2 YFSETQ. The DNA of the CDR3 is TGCGCCAGCAGCTTGGCGGGGTCTAGCGGGAGGCCCAACACCGGGGAGCTGTTTTTT. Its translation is CASSLAGSSGRPNTGELFF.

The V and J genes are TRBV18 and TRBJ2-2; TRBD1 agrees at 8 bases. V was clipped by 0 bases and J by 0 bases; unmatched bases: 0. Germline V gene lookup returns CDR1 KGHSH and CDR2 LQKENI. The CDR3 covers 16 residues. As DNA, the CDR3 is TGTGCCAGCTCACCACCGACAGGGGCGAACACCGGGGAGCTGTTTTTT. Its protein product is CASSPPTGANTGELFF.

The CDR3: CSAVSAGEQYF. In DNA, the CDR3 is TGCAGTGCTGTCAGTGCGGGCGAGCAGTACTTC. The chain carries TRBV20-1 and TRBJ2-7; a weak D match, TRBD2 (5 bases). V was clipped by 5 bases and J by 6 bases, with 11 bases between them. Germline loops: CDR1 DFQATT, CDR2 SNEGSKA (reference sequence). The CDR3 is 11 residues long.

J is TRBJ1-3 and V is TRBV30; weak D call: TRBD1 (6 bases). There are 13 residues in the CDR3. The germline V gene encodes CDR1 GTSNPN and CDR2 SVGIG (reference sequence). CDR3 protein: CVGHSNVGNTIYF. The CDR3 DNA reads TGTGTGGGACACTCCAATGTGGGAAACACCATATATTTT.

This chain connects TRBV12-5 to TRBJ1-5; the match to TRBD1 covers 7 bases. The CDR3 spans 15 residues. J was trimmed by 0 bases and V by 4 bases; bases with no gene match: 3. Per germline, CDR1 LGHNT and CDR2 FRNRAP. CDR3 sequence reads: CASGSRTGSNQPQHF. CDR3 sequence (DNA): TGTGCTAGTGGTTCGCGGACAGGTAGCAATCAGCCCCAGCATTTT.

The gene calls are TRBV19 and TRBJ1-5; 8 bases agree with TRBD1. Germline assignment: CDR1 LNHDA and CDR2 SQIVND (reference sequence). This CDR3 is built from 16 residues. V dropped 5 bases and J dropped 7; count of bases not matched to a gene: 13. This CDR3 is CASSFLQGAGGQPQHF. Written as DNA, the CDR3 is TGTGCCAGTAGTTTCCTCCAGGGGGCCGGGGGGCAGCCCCAGCATTTT.

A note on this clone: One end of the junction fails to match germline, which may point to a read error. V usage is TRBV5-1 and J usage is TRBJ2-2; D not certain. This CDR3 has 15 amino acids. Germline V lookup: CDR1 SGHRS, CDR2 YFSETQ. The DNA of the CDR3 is TGTGCCAGCAGCTTGTTCTCAGGAGTTTCGGGGGAGCTGTTTTTT. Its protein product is CASSLFSGVSGELFF.

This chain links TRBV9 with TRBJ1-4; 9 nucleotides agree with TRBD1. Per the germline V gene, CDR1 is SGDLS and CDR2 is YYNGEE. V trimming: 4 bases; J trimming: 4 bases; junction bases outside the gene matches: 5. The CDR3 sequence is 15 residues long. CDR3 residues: CASSSTDRGNEKLFF. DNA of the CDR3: TGTGCCAGCAGCTCAACGGACAGGGGTAATGAAAAACTGTTTTTT.

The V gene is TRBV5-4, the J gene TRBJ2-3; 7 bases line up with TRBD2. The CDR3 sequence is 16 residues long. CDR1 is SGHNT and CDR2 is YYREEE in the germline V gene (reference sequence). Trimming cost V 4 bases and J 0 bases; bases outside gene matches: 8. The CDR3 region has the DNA TGTGCCAGCAGCCCCTTTGGGGGGGTCAGCACAGATACGCAGTATTTT. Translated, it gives CASSPFGGVSTDTQYF. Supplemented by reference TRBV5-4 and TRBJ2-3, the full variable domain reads ETGVTQSPTHLIKTRGQQVTLRCSSQSGHNTVSWYQQALGQGPQFIFQYYREEENGRGNFPPRFSGLQFPNYSSELNVNALELDDSALYLCASSPFGGVSTDTQYFGPGTRLTVL.

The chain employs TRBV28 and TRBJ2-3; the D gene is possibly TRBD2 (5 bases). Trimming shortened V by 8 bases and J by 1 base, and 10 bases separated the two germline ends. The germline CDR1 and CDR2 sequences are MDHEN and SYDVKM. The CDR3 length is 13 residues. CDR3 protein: CASERAGTDTQYF. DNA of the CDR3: TGTGCCAGCGAGCGAGCGGGCACAGATACGCAGTATTTT.

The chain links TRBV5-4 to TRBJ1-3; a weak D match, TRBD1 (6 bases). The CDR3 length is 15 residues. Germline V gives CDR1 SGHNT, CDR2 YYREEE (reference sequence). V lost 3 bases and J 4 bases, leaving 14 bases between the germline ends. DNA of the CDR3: TGTGCCAGCAGCTCCACGGGGGCTTCGGGAAACACCATATATTTT. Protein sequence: CASSSTGASGNTIYF.

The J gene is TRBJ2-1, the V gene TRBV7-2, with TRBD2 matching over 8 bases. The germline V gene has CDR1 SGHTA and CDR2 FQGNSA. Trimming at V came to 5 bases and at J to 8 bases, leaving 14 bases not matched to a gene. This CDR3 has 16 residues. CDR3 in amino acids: CASSPIPGTREDEQFF. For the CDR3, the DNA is TGTGCCAGCAGCCCTATACCAGGGACTAGGGAGGATGAGCAGTTCTTC.

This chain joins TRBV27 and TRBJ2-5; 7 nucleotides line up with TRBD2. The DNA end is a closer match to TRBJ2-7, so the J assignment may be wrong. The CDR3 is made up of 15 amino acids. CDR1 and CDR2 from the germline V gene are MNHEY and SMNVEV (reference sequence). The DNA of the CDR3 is TGTGCCAGCAGTCGGGAGGCCGGGGGGTCCTACGAGCAGTACTTC. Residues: CASSREAGGSYEQYF.

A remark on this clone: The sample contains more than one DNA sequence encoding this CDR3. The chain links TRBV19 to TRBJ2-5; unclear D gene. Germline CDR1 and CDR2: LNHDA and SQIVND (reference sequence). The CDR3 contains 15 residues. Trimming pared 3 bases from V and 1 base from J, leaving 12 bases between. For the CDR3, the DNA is TGTGCCAGTAGTATTGGGCGCGGCCGCCAAGAGACCCAGTACTTC. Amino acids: CASSIGRGRQETQYF.

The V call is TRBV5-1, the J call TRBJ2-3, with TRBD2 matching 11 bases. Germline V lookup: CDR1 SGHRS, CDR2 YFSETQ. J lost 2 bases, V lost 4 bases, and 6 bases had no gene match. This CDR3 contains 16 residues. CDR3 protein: CASSGGTSGFTDTQYF. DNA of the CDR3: TGCGCCAGCAGCGGGGGGACTAGCGGATTCACAGATACGCAGTATTTT.

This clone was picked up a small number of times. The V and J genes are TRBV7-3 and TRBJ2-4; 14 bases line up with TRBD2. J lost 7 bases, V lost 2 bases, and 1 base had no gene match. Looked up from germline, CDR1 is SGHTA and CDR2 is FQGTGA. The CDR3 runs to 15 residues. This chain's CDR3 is CASSLGTSGSNIQYF. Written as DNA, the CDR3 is TGTGCCAGCAGCTTAGGGACTAGCGGGAGTAACATTCAGTACTTC.

The CDR3 region has the DNA TGTGCCAGCAGCGTAGAGGGACAGGGGGTGAATGAGCAGTTCTTC. Its protein is CASSVEGQGVNEQFF. The V and J genes are TRBV9 and TRBJ2-1; 11 bases agree with TRBD1. Per germline, CDR1 SGDLS and CDR2 YYNGEE. The CDR3 runs 15 residues. The V and J ends lost 0 bases and 7 bases, in that order; junction bases with no gene match: 3.

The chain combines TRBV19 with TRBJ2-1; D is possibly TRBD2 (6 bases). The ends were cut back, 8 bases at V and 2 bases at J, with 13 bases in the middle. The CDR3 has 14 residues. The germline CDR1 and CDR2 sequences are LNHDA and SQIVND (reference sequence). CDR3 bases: TGTGCCAGTGGGAGCAGGGAGGCCTACAATGAGCAGTTCTTC. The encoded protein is CASGSREAYNEQFF.

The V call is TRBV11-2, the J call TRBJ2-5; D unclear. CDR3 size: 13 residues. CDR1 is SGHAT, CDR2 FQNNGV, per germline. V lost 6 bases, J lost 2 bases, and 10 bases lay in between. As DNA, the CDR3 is TGTGCCAGCAGTAACCAACCACAAGAGACCCAGTACTTC. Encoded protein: CASSNQPQETQYF.

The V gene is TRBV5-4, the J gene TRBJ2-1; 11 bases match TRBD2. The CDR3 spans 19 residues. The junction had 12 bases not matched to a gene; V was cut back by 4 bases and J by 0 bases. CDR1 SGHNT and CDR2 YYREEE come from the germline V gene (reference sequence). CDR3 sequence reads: CASSLKVTSGASSYNEQFF. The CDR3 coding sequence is TGTGCCAGCAGCCTAAAGGTGACTAGCGGGGCTAGCTCCTACAATGAGCAGTTCTTC.

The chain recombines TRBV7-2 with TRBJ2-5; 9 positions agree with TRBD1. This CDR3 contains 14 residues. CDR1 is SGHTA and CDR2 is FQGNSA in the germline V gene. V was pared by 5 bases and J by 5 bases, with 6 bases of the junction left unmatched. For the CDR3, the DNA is TGTGCCAGCAGCCGACAGGGGGGAGGTGAGACCCAGTACTTC. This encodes CASSRQGGGETQYF.

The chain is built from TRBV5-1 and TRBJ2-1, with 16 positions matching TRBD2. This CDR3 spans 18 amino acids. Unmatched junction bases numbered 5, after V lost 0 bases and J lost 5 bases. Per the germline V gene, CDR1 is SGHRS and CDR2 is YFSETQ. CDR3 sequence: CASSLGGLAGGYHNEQFF. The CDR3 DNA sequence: TGCGCCAGCAGCTTGGGGGGACTAGCGGGAGGGTACCACAATGAGCAGTTCTTC. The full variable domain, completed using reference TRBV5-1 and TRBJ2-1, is KAGVTQTPRYLIKTRGQQVTLSCSPISGHRSVSWYQQTPGQGLQFLFEYFSETQRNKGNFPGRFSGRQFSNSRSEMNVSTLELGDSALYLCASSLGGLAGGYHNEQFFGPGTRLTVL.

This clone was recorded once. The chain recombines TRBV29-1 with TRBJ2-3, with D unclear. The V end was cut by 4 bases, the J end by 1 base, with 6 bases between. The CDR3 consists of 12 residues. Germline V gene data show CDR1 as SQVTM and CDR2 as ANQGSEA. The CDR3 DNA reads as TGCAGCGTTGCACACGGCACAGATACGCAGTATTTT. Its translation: CSVAHGTDTQYF.

In nucleotides, the CDR3 is TGCGCCAGCAGCTTGGCCGCCCAGACAGGAGTTTGGACAGATACGCAGTATTTT. It encodes CASSLAAQTGVWTDTQYF. The rearrangement links TRBV5-1 to TRBJ2-3; TRBD1 is a possible D gene (6 bases). This CDR3 region has 18 residues. The V and J ends lost 0 bases and 3 bases respectively, with 20 bases between them. Germline V gene sequence: CDR1 SGHRS, CDR2 YFSETQ. The full variable domain, rest sourced from reference TRBV5-1 and TRBJ2-3, is KAGVTQTPRYLIKTRGQQVTLSCSPISGHRSVSWYQQTPGQGLQFLFEYFSETQRNKGNFPGRFSGRQFSNSRSEMNVSTLELGDSALYLCASSLAAQTGVWTDTQYFGPGTRLTVL.

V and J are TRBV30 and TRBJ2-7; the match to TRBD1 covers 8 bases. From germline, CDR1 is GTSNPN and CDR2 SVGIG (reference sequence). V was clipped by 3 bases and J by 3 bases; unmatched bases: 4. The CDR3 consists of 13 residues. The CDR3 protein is CAWRDRGIYEQYF. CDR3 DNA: TGTGCCTGGAGAGACAGGGGAATCTACGAGCAGTACTTC. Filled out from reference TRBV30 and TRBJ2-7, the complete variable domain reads SQTIHQWPATLVQPVGSPLSLECTVEGTSNPNLYWYRQAAGRGLQLLFYSVGIGQISSEVPQNLSASRPQDRQFILSSKKLLLSDSGFYLCAWRDRGIYEQYFGPGTRLTVT.

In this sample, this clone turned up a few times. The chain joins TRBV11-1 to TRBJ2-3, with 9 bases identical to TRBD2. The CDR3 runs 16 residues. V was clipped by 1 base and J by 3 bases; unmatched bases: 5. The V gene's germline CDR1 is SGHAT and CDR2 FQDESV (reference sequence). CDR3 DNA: TGTGCCAGCAGCTTAGAGTATGCGGGAGGGACAGATACGCAGTATTTT. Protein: CASSLEYAGGTDTQYF. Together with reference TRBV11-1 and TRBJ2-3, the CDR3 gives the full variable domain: EAEVAQSPRYKITEKSQAVAFWCDPISGHATLYWYRQILGQGPELLVQFQDESVVDDSQLPKDRFSAERLKGVDSTLKIQPAELGDSAMYLCASSLEYAGGTDTQYFGPGTRLTVL.

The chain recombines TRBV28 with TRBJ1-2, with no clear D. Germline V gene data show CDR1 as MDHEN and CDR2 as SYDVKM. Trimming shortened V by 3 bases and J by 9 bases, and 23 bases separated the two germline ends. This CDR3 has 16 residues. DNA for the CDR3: TGTGCCAGCAGTTTTGGGTACGAGGGCCCCCCCCTTAGCTACACCTTC. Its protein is CASSFGYEGPPLSYTF.